This TCR beta chain was obtained from a study of blood T cell repertoires in COVID-19. Sequencing used immunoSEQ multiplex PCR; TCRdb keeps in-frame clones, though not all of them. The sample carries about 190,000 clones, 75% to 80% recorded once. Germline CDR1 and CDR2: GTSNPN and SVGIG (reference sequence). The CDR3 sequence is 12 residues long. V was trimmed by 4 bases and J by 4 bases, leaving 8 bases between them. Sequencing was done on a sample of peripheral blood. This clonotype was sampled from a woman aged 70-85 years with acute or convalescent COVID-19. V is TRBV30 and J is TRBJ1-3, with D possibly matching TRBD1 (5 bases). DNA of the CDR3: TGTGCCTGGACAGGGTCGGGAAACACCATATATTTT. It translates to CAWTGSGNTIYF. The full variable domain, rest sourced from reference TRBV30 and TRBJ1-3, is SQTIHQWPATLVQPVGSPLSLECTVEGTSNPNLYWYRQAAGRGLQLLFYSVGIGQISSEVPQNLSASRPQDRQFILSSKKLLLSDSGFYLCAWTGSGNTIYFGEGSWLTVV.